These T cell receptor beta chains were read from a single sample in a study of CD8 T cells in Susac syndrome. MiXCR was run by TCRdb on the immunoSEQ multiplex PCR reads, yielding one entry per CDR3 protein. The data show fewer than 200,000 distinct CDR3 sequences, 85% to 95% seen once. The sequenced material came from CD4+ T cells from PBMCs. These TCRs come from a human donor in good health. Both conserved end residues are part of each CDR3. Fields, in order: J gene, V gene, CDR3 protein.

J: TRBJ2-5
V: TRBV6-2/TRBV6-3
CDR3: CASSSAATQYF

J: TRBJ2-2
V: TRBV29-1
CDR3: CSFLGEVNTGELFF

J: TRBJ2-4
V: TRBV5-4
CDR3: CASSLAGPQAKNIQYF

J: TRBJ1-6
V: TRBV7-6
CDR3: CANSLEQVNSPLHF

J: TRBJ2-3
V: TRBV7-2
CDR3: CASSLTGTSGPSQYF

J: TRBJ1-1
V: TRBV3-1
CDR3: CASSQVGNRAEDTEAFF

J: TRBJ2-1
V: TRBV5-1
CDR3: CASTSSRQDNEQFF

J: TRBJ2-5
V: TRBV29-1
CDR3: CSVLTSGGAWETQYF

J: TRBJ2-7
V: TRBV3-1
CDR3: CASSSGTTPYEQYF

J: TRBJ2-7
V: TRBV30
CDR3: CAWRVRTGSLVGEQYF

J: TRBJ2-5
V: TRBV24-1
CDR3: CATSNRGASETQYF

J: TRBJ2-7
V: TRBV29-1
CDR3: CSVWTGLGYEQYF

J: TRBJ2-5
V: TRBV13
CDR3: CASSPTISLAGVNQEETQYF

J: TRBJ1-2
V: TRBV3-1
CDR3: CASSQGYDRGYGYTF

J: TRBJ1-2
V: TRBV3-1
CDR3: CASSQSSGTTNYGYTF

J: TRBJ2-1
V: TRBV5-4
CDR3: CASSLEVRGSGEQFF

J: TRBJ2-2
V: TRBV5-4
CDR3: CASSRGPLANTGELFF

J: TRBJ1-3
V: TRBV6-6
CDR3: CASWDTGNTIYF

J: TRBJ1-1
V: TRBV7-9
CDR3: CASSPFSVNTEAFF

J: TRBJ2-2
V: TRBV28
CDR3: CASSLSIGLTNTGELFF

J: TRBJ1-3
V: TRBV7-2
CDR3: CASSPSYGNTIYF

J: TRBJ2-4
V: TRBV7-2
CDR3: CASSLGGTARGVF

J: TRBJ1-5
V: TRBV19
CDR3: CASSIAPGQEPRGTYNQPQHF

J: TRBJ1-2
V: TRBV3-1
CDR3: CASSHGQGGNYGYTF

J: TRBJ2-1
V: TRBV5-6
CDR3: CASSFPGLGGPNNEQFF

J: TRBJ1-6
V: TRBV2
CDR3: CASSESPGPPLHF

J: TRBJ2-1
V: TRBV19
CDR3: CASSKSGGAYNEQFF

J: TRBJ1-5
V: TRBV30
CDR3: CAWETGDQPQHF

J: TRBJ2-7
V: TRBV12-3/TRBV12-4
CDR3: CASSTDYEQYF

J: TRBJ2-7
V: TRBV7-9
CDR3: CASTSPPGEQYF

J: TRBJ2-1
V: TRBV7-6
CDR3: CASSLIAGERNEQFF

J: TRBJ2-2
V: TRBV2
CDR3: CASQETAGATRELFF

J: TRBJ2-1
V: TRBV5-4
CDR3: CASSLAVRSSYNEQFF

J: TRBJ2-7
V: TRBV14
CDR3: CASSQVGSSGQGAIEQYF

J: TRBJ1-1
V: TRBV5-1
CDR3: CASRRVLGDTEAFF

J: TRBJ1-4
V: TRBV5-1
CDR3: CASSFRTGNEKLFF

J: TRBJ2-1
V: TRBV7-2
CDR3: CASSLRPTFEQFF

J: TRBJ2-7
V: TRBV5-6
CDR3: CASSPPQGSYEQYF

J: TRBJ1-5
V: TRBV29-1
CDR3: CSASPGLAQPQHF

J: TRBJ2-5
V: TRBV7-6
CDR3: CASSLGAGGGPGETQYF

J: TRBJ2-1
V: TRBV5-1
CDR3: CASSLGPGRSSYNEQFF

J: TRBJ2-2
V: TRBV7-2
CDR3: CASSLAGTGSTGELFF

J: TRBJ1-3
V: TRBV11-2
CDR3: CASSRNPEEGWNTIYF

J: TRBJ1-6
V: TRBV28
CDR3: CASSLSAGRQGYNSPLHF

J: TRBJ2-1
V: TRBV12-3/TRBV12-4
CDR3: CASSFGQVNEQFF

J: TRBJ2-7
V: TRBV2
CDR3: CASSVEAGAYEQYF

J: TRBJ1-1
V: TRBV7-2
CDR3: CASSLRGSIGSTEAFF

J: TRBJ2-5
V: TRBV7-9
CDR3: CASSHVGGKETQYF

J: TRBJ2-5
V: TRBV7-9
CDR3: CASSPVWTAQETQYF

J: TRBJ2-5
V: TRBV6-5
CDR3: CASSSRREETQYF

J: TRBJ2-7
V: TRBV15
CDR3: CATSRRGSYSEQYF

J: TRBJ1-1
V: TRBV28
CDR3: CASSLFRQGSFF